The clone carrying this T cell receptor (beta chain) was observed at least ten times. The CDR3 has 13 amino acids. The junction had 4 bases not matched to a gene; V was cut back by 5 bases and J by 7 bases. Amplification from RNA transcripts yielded the TCR beta CDR3 regions. The library came from an HTBI-primed first-round RT-PCR and a second-round multiplex PCR. In TCRdb, the multiplex PCR reads were re-called with MiXCR into one record per CDR3 protein. The sample carries 340,000 or so distinct CDR3 sequences, 17% recorded once. The sample comes from a study of Graves' ophthalmopathy and Graves' hyperthyroidism. Having ophthalmopathy, the donors showed moderate-to-severe activity, CAS ≥3 and NOSPECS ≥4, with disease lasting under 3 months.

This chain joins TRBV12-3 or TRBV12-4 and TRBJ1-2, with 10 bases that match TRBD1. The clonotype was recovered from an adult man with Graves' ophthalmopathy. The specimen sequenced was peripheral blood. CDR3 in DNA: TGTGCCAGCAGTCGACAGGGGGCGGGTGGCTACACCTTC. Translating gives CASSRQGAGGYTF.